These 10 T cell receptor beta chains came from one sample sequenced in a study of blood T cell repertoires in COVID-19. Some clones are missing from TCRdb's copy, which holds only in-frame ones; the method was immunoSEQ multiplex PCR. The table includes 75,000 to 100,000 clones, about 86% detected once. The sequencing sample was made of peripheral blood. These receptors were taken from a human donor in a cohort sampled during active COVID-19.

The chain couples TRBV19 to TRBJ2-2; D not resolved. The V gene's germline CDR1 is LNHDA and CDR2 SQIVND (reference sequence). The V and J ends lost 1 base and 4 bases respectively, with 7 bases between them. This CDR3 comprises 14 residues. CDR3 protein: CASSIGERTGELFF. In DNA form, the CDR3 reads TGTGCCAGTAGTATAGGAGAACGCACCGGGGAGCTGTTTTTT. The full variable domain, completed using reference TRBV19 and TRBJ2-2, is DGGITQSPKYLFRKEGQNVTLSCEQNLNHDAMYWYRQDPGQGLRLIYYSQIVNDFQKGDIAEGYSVSREKKESFPLTVTSAQKNPTAFYLCASSIGERTGELFFGEGSRLTVL.

J is TRBJ1-2 and V is TRBV4-1, with D unclear. CDR3 length: 15 amino acids. V lost 0 bases, J lost 2 bases, and 10 bases lay in between. Germline loops: CDR1 MGHRA, CDR2 YSYEKL. CDR3: CASSQETAGNYGYTF. DNA for the CDR3: TGCGCCAGCAGCCAAGAAACGGCGGGGAACTATGGCTACACCTTC.

The chain is built from TRBV28 and TRBJ2-6; D ambiguous. Trimming cost V 8 bases and J 1 base, with 15 bases left between them. Germline CDR1 and CDR2: MDHEN and SYDVKM. CDR3 length equals 16 residues. CDR3 sequence reads: CASAYWAVSGANVLTF. As DNA, the CDR3 is TGTGCCAGCGCCTATTGGGCCGTATCTGGGGCCAACGTCCTGACTTTC.

A single count supports this clone. The chain uses TRBV5-1 and TRBJ1-1, with TRBD1 identical over 9 bases. The CDR3 length is 15 residues. CDR1 SGHRS and CDR2 YFSETQ come from the germline V gene. Trimming at V came to 3 bases and at J to 4 bases, leaving 7 bases not matched to a gene. CDR3 sequence (DNA): TGCGCCAGCAGCTCGGGACAGGGCCGGACCACTGAAGCTTTCTTT. It is translated as CASSSGQGRTTEAFF.

This chain connects TRBV12-5 to TRBJ1-2; 8 nucleotides line up with TRBD1. In germline, CDR1 is LGHNT, CDR2 FRNRAP. J lost 4 bases, V lost 0 bases, and 1 base had no gene match. CDR3 length: 14 residues. The DNA of the CDR3 is TGTGCTAGTGGTTTGGTGGGGACAGGCTATGGCTACACCTTC. Its protein is CASGLVGTGYGYTF.

This chain connects TRBV7-9 to TRBJ1-2; no clear D gene. The germline V gene encodes CDR1 SEHNR and CDR2 FQNEAQ (reference sequence). The CDR3 loop spans 15 amino acids. The V end lost 2 bases, the J end lost 6 bases, and 16 bases lay between the germline ends. CDR3 sequence: CASSLMSIGRDGYTF. Written as DNA, the CDR3 is TGTGCCAGCAGCTTAATGTCAATCGGGCGGGATGGCTACACCTTC.

The V call is TRBV7-2, the J call TRBJ2-3; no firm D call. Trimming removed 3 bases from V and 1 base from J, with 11 bases in between. The CDR3 spans 15 residues. Germline-derived CDR1 and CDR2 are SGHTA and FQGNSA. The CDR3 DNA reads as TGTGCCAGCAGCTTTTACACTATACGCACAGATACGCAGTATTTT. Translating gives CASSFYTIRTDTQYF.

J is TRBJ2-2 and V is TRBV4-1; weak D call: TRBD2 (7 bases). V lost 0 bases and J lost 7, with 12 bases in between. The CDR3 has 15 amino acids. From germline, CDR1 is MGHRA and CDR2 YSYEKL. The CDR3 loop is CASSQDRGALGELFF. CDR3 bases: TGCGCCAGCAGCCAAGACCGGGGGGCCCTCGGGGAGCTGTTTTTT.

The V gene is TRBV18, the J gene TRBJ1-1, with 8 bases lining up with TRBD1. CDR3 length: 17 amino acids. Germline V gene data show CDR1 as KGHSH and CDR2 as LQKENI. With V trimmed by 3 bases and J by 1 base, 10 bases remained unmatched. The CDR3 sequence: CASSPAGTGYGNTEAFF. CDR3 nucleotides: TGTGCCAGCTCACCCGCCGGGACAGGATATGGGAACACTGAAGCTTTCTTT.

For the CDR3, the DNA is TGTGCCAGCAGTTACTCGACCGACAGGCACTGGGGCTACACCTTC. Amino acid sequence: CASSYSTDRHWGYTF. The chain couples TRBV6-5 to TRBJ1-2; TRBD1 is a possible D gene (6 bases). The CDR3 contains 15 residues. The V gene's germline CDR1 is MNHEY and CDR2 SVGAGI. V was trimmed by 0 bases and J by 8 bases, leaving 16 bases between them.